Ten or more counts support the clone carrying this TCR beta chain. Its antigen is undetermined. The CDR3 consists of 14 residues. V shed 2 bases, J shed 4 bases, and the junction held 4 bases outside the gene matches. Germline CDR1 is SNHLY and CDR2 is FYNNEI. The data originate from a study of T cells in Graves' hyperthyroidism and ophthalmopathy. Authors of the study amplified TCR beta CDR3 regions from RNA transcripts. HTBI primers were the set used in a first-round RT-PCR of the TCR CDR3. MiXCR, applied by TCRdb to the multiplex PCR reads, yields one record per CDR3 protein. The table shows 500,000 to 650,000 distinct CDR3 sequences, with around 43% occurring only once. Study-level findings and limits: In blood, most of the thyroid clonotypes expanded above 0.001 were also present.

The sequencing input was peripheral blood or thyroid tissue (not recorded which). The source of this sequence is an adult woman with Graves' disease, either hyperthyroidism or ophthalmopathy (not recorded which). The chain carries TRBV2 and TRBJ1-2, with 7 bases aligning to TRBD1. The CDR3 DNA sequence: TGTGCCAGCAGTGAAAGGGGACAGAGCTATGGCTACACCTTC. It codes for CASSERGQSYGYTF.